The rows below give T cell receptor beta chains drawn from one sample of a study of blood T cell repertoires in COVID-19. Measured with immunoSEQ multiplex PCR; TCRdb has only the in-frame clones, and not every one. The profile shows under 130,000 clones, roughly 84% of them singletons. What was sequenced was peripheral blood. These receptors came from a human donor in a cohort sampled during active COVID-19. Both conserved end residues are part of each CDR3. The order of the fields is D gene, clone size, V gene, J gene, CDR3 protein, CDR3 DNA. D genes are given only for firm matches. The size entry is marked missing in some rows and otherwise reads once, few, many or a size class.

d_call: .; clone_size: once; v_call: TRBV6-5; j_call: TRBJ1-2; cdr3_aa: CASSLTGDGYTF; cdr3_nt: TGTGCCAGCAGCCTCACGGGGGATGGCTACACCTTC
d_call: .; clone_size: .; v_call: TRBV7-8; j_call: TRBJ1-5; cdr3_aa: CASSLGWGGQPQHF; cdr3_nt: TGTGCCAGCAGCTTAGGATGGGGGGGACAGCCCCAGCATTTT
d_call: TRBD1; clone_size: .; v_call: TRBV6-5; j_call: TRBJ2-1; cdr3_aa: CASRSAGGYNEQFF; cdr3_nt: TGTGCCAGTCGATCGGCAGGGGGCTATAATGAGCAGTTCTTC
d_call: .; clone_size: .; v_call: TRBV5-8; j_call: TRBJ1-5; cdr3_aa: CASSLGRGEGPQHF; cdr3_nt: TGTGCCAGCAGCTTGGGGAGGGGCGAGGGGCCCCAGCATTTT
d_call: TRBD1; clone_size: .; v_call: TRBV18; j_call: TRBJ1-4; cdr3_aa: CASSEGQGGSEKLFF; cdr3_nt: TGTGCCAGCTCAGAAGGACAGGGAGGCTCGGAAAAACTGTTTTTT
d_call: .; clone_size: .; v_call: TRBV10-3; j_call: TRBJ2-1; cdr3_aa: CAISDPRRGGSYNEQFF; cdr3_nt: TGTGCCATCAGTGATCCTCGAAGGGGGGGGTCCTACAATGAGCAGTTCTTC
d_call: .; clone_size: .; v_call: TRBV29-1; j_call: TRBJ1-1; cdr3_aa: CSVADKAEAFF; cdr3_nt: TGCAGCGTCGCGGACAAGGCTGAAGCTTTCTTT
d_call: .; clone_size: few; v_call: TRBV7-9; j_call: TRBJ2-2; cdr3_aa: CASSSGVRASNTGELFF; cdr3_nt: TGTGCCAGCAGCTCCGGGGTCCGGGCCTCGAACACCGGGGAGCTGTTTTTT
d_call: .; clone_size: .; v_call: TRBV6-2/TRBV6-3; j_call: TRBJ1-1; cdr3_aa: CASSYREVRTEAFF; cdr3_nt: TGTGCCAGCAGTTACAGAGAGGTGCGGACTGAAGCTTTCTTT
d_call: TRBD1; clone_size: once; v_call: TRBV20-1; j_call: TRBJ2-3; cdr3_aa: CSASILDRGGTDTQYF; cdr3_nt: TGCAGTGCTAGTATTCTGGACAGGGGCGGCACAGATACGCAGTATTTT
d_call: .; clone_size: .; v_call: TRBV5-5; j_call: TRBJ2-5; cdr3_aa: CASSRVAVKETQYF; cdr3_nt: TGTGCCAGCAGCCGGGTGGCAGTGAAAGAGACCCAGTACTTC
d_call: .; clone_size: few; v_call: TRBV11-2; j_call: TRBJ1-6; cdr3_aa: CASTADSHRVSPLHF; cdr3_nt: TGTGCCAGCACGGCGGACAGCCACCGAGTTTCACCCCTCCACTTT
d_call: TRBD1; clone_size: .; v_call: TRBV12-3/TRBV12-4; j_call: TRBJ1-2; cdr3_aa: CASSMTGLGGYTF; cdr3_nt: TGTGCCAGCAGTATGACAGGGCTGGGTGGCTACACCTTC
d_call: TRBD2; clone_size: once; v_call: TRBV27; j_call: TRBJ2-7; cdr3_aa: CASSLRFGTSYSYEQYF; cdr3_nt: TGTGCCAGCAGTTTGAGGTTTGGGACTAGCTACTCCTACGAGCAGTACTTC
d_call: .; clone_size: .; v_call: TRBV5-1; j_call: TRBJ2-3; cdr3_aa: CASSLPPGHITDTQYF; cdr3_nt: TGCGCCAGCAGCTTGCCCCCGGGACATATTACAGATACGCAGTATTTT
d_call: .; clone_size: .; v_call: TRBV7-2; j_call: TRBJ2-3; cdr3_aa: CASSQGAYSDTQYF; cdr3_nt: TGTGCCAGCAGCCAAGGGGCCTATTCAGATACGCAGTATTTT
d_call: .; clone_size: .; v_call: TRBV12-5; j_call: TRBJ2-7; cdr3_aa: CASALGDVLYEQYF; cdr3_nt: TGTGCTAGTGCTTTAGGAGACGTTCTCTACGAGCAGTACTTC
d_call: TRBD1; clone_size: once; v_call: TRBV7-9; j_call: TRBJ2-3; cdr3_aa: CASSFQGGRTDTQYF; cdr3_nt: TGTGCCAGCAGCTTTCAAGGGGGCAGGACAGATACGCAGTATTTT
d_call: TRBD1; clone_size: .; v_call: TRBV19; j_call: TRBJ2-5; cdr3_aa: CASSNDRGRETQYF; cdr3_nt: TGTGCCAGTAGTAACGACAGGGGGAGGGAGACCCAGTACTTC
d_call: .; clone_size: few; v_call: TRBV19; j_call: TRBJ2-2; cdr3_aa: CASSINPGLRYTGELFF; cdr3_nt: TGTGCCAGTAGTATAAACCCGGGACTGCGTTACACCGGGGAGCTGTTTTTT
d_call: TRBD1; clone_size: .; v_call: TRBV7-2; j_call: TRBJ1-1; cdr3_aa: CASSWVGTGGASTEAFF; cdr3_nt: TGTGCCAGCAGCTGGGTAGGGACAGGGGGCGCGAGTACTGAAGCTTTCTTT
d_call: .; clone_size: .; v_call: TRBV27; j_call: TRBJ1-5; cdr3_aa: CASARDRNQPQHF; cdr3_nt: TGTGCCAGCGCCCGTGACAGAAATCAGCCCCAGCATTTT
d_call: TRBD2; clone_size: .; v_call: TRBV5-1; j_call: TRBJ2-3; cdr3_aa: CASSLEPPGTSGSTDTQYF; cdr3_nt: TGCGCCAGCAGCTTGGAACCTCCCGGGACTAGCGGGAGCACAGATACGCAGTATTTT
d_call: .; clone_size: .; v_call: TRBV20-1; j_call: TRBJ1-2; cdr3_aa: CSASRGGGYTF; cdr3_nt: TGCAGTGCTAGCAGGGGTGGAGGCTACACCTTC
d_call: .; clone_size: .; v_call: TRBV11-2; j_call: TRBJ1-2; cdr3_aa: CASSLNFEGYTF; cdr3_nt: TGTGCCAGCAGCTTGAATTTCGAGGGCTACACCTTC
d_call: TRBD1; clone_size: .; v_call: TRBV5-1; j_call: TRBJ2-2; cdr3_aa: CASRGGQGINGGELFF; cdr3_nt: TGCGCCAGCAGGGGCGGACAGGGGATAAATGGCGGGGAGCTGTTTTTT
d_call: .; clone_size: .; v_call: TRBV6-6; j_call: TRBJ2-3; cdr3_aa: CASSPGHVSTDTQYF; cdr3_nt: TGTGCCAGCAGCCCCGGACACGTTAGCACAGATACGCAGTATTTT
d_call: TRBD2; clone_size: .; v_call: TRBV3-1/TRBV3-2; j_call: TRBJ2-3; cdr3_aa: CASSPPTSGVSTDTQYF; cdr3_nt: TGTGCCAGCAGCCCCCCGACTAGCGGGGTAAGCACAGATACGCAGTATTTT
d_call: .; clone_size: .; v_call: TRBV15; j_call: TRBJ2-3; cdr3_aa: CATSRGWSRGTDTQYF; cdr3_nt: TGTGCCACCAGCAGAGGATGGAGCAGGGGCACAGATACGCAGTATTTT
d_call: .; clone_size: .; v_call: TRBV2; j_call: TRBJ1-2; cdr3_aa: CATQGVGSGYTF; cdr3_nt: TGTGCCACCCAGGGTGTGGGGTCGGGCTACACCTTC
d_call: TRBD1; clone_size: .; v_call: TRBV5-4; j_call: TRBJ2-7; cdr3_aa: CASSSPQGAAYEQYF; cdr3_nt: TGTGCCAGCAGCTCCCCACAGGGGGCAGCTTACGAGCAGTACTTC
d_call: TRBD2; clone_size: .; v_call: TRBV3-1/TRBV3-2; j_call: TRBJ2-1; cdr3_aa: CASSQTKLAGEQFF; cdr3_nt: TGTGCCAGCAGCCAAACGAAACTAGCGGGTGAGCAGTTCTTC